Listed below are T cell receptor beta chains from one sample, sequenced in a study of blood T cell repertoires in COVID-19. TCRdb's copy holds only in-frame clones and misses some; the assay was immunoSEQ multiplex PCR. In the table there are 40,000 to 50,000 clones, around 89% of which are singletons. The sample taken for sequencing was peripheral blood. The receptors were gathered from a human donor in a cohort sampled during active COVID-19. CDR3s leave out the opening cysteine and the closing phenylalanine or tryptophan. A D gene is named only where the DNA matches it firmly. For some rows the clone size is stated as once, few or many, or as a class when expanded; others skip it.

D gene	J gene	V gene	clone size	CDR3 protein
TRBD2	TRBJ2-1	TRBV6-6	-	ASNPSGVNNEQF
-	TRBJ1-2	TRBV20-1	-	SAPRGIIYT
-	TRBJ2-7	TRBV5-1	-	ASSLIPDTDYEQY
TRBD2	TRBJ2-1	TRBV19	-	ASSIVAAGLAVGNEQF
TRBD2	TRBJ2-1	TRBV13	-	ASSISGITDEQF
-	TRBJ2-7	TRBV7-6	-	ASSLSSAGIYEQY
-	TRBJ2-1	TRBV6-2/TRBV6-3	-	ASSYEAGSYNEQF
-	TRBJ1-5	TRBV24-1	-	ATSDSGMAQPQH
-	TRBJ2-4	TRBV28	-	ASSLGAPIQY
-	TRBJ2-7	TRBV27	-	ASSLFGLGTYEQY
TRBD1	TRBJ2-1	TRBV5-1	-	ASSTEGQGTNEQF
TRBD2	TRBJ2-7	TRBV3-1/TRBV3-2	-	ASSRLAGAYEQY
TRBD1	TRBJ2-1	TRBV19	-	ASSARDRYNEQF
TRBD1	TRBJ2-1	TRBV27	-	ASRSVDRVHEQF
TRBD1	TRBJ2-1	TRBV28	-	ASSPGQGGFNEQF
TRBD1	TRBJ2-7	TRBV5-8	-	ASSWGQGSDEQY
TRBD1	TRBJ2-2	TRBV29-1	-	SVERDRGAGELF
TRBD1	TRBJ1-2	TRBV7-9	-	ASSAILRGQAYT
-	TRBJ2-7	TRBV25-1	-	ASSESGFDEQY
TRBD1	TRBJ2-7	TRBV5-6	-	ASITLGQIPYEQY
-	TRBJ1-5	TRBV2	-	ASSEVAGGNQPQH
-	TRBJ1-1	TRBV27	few	ASSWGLNTEAF
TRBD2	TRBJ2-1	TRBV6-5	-	ASLPGTSEYNEQF
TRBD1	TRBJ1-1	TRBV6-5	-	ASSKRTGHTEAF
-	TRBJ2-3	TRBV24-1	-	ATSDSLRAGSTDTQY
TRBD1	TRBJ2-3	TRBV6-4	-	ARNKDRVSPDTQY
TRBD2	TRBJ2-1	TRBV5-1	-	ASSWTSGSGNEQF
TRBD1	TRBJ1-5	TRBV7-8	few	ASSMGQPLSNQPQH
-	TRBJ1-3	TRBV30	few	AWLHPSGNTIY
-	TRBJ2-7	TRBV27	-	ASSKGDRRNQYEQY
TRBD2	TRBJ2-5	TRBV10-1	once	ASSEAASGGVQETQY
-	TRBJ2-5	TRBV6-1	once	ASSELGGGGETQY
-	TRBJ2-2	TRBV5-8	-	ASSLRGQEELF
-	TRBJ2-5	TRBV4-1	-	ASSQERDIGTQY
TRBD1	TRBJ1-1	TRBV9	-	ASSPQDRGPYNTEAF
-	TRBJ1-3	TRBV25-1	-	ASTRGSGNTIY
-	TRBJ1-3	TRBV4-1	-	ASSQGRTKEAGNTIY
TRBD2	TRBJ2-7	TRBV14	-	ASSHGTGTSGRFTYEQY
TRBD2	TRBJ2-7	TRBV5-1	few	ASSFPSGSNDEQY
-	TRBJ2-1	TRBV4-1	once	ASSQGGGLNEQF
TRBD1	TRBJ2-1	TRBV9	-	ASSVVGTGKNEQF
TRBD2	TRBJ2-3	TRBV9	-	ASSVQAGGTDTQY
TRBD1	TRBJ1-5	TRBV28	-	ASREGAGQPQH
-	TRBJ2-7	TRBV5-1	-	ARGMPLAGIAYEQY
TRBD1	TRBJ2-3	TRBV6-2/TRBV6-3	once	ASSDRQGATDTQY